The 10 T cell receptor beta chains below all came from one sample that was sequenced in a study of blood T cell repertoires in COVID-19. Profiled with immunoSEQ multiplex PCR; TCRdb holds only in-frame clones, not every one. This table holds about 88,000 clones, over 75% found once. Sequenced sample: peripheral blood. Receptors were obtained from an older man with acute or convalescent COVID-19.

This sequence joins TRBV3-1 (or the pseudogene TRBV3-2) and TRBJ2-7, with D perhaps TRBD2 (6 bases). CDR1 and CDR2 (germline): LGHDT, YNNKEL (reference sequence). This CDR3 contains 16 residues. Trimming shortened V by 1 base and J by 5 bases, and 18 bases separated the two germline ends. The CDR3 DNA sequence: TGTGCCAGCAGCCAAGCAGCGGCGGGGTCCCTCCACGAGCAGTACTTC. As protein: CASSQAAAGSLHEQYF.

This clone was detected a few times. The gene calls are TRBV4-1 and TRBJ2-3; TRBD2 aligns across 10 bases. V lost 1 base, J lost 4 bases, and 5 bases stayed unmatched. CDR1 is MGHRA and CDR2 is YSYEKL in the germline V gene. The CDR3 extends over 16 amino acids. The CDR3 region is CASSQGFLAGADTQYF. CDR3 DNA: TGCGCCAGCAGCCAAGGGTTTCTAGCGGGGGCAGATACGCAGTATTTT.

The CDR3 here is CASSPPDRVGSYEQYF. Written as DNA, the CDR3 is TGTGCCAGCAGCCCCCCGGACAGGGTGGGTTCCTACGAGCAGTACTTC. The chain recombines TRBV6-2 or TRBV6-3 with TRBJ2-7; the match to TRBD1 covers 8 bases. The CDR3 consists of 16 residues. V lost 6 bases and J lost 1; bases outside the gene matches: 11. Germline CDR1 MNHEY, CDR2 SVGEGT.

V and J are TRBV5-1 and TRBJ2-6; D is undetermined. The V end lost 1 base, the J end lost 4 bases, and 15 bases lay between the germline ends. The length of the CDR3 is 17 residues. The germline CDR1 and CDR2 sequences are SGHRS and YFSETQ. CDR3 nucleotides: TGCGCCAGCAGCTTGTTCCCCTCCTCGTCCGGGGCCAACGTCCTGACTTTC. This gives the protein CASSLFPSSSGANVLTF.

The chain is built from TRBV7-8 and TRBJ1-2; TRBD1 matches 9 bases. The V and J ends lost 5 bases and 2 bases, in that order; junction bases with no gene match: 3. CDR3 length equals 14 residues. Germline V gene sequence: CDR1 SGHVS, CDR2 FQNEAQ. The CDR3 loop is CASSAGQGNYGYTF. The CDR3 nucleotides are TGTGCCAGCAGCGCGGGACAGGGAAACTATGGCTACACCTTC.

The CDR3 loop reads CATSELSGRSTDTQYF. CDR3 DNA sequence: TGTGCCACCAGTGAGCTGAGCGGGAGGAGCACAGATACGCAGTATTTT. The genes are TRBV24-1 and TRBJ2-3; 9 bases line up with TRBD2. With V trimmed by 4 bases and J by 0 bases, 4 bases remained unmatched. Germline CDR1 is KGHDR and CDR2 is SFDVKD. The CDR3 contains 16 residues.

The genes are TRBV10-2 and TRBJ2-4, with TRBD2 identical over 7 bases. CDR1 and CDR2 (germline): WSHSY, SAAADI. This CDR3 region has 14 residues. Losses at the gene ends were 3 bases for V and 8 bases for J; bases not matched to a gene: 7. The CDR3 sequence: CASSDLRGGDIQYF. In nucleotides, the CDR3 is TGCGCCAGCAGTGATCTCCGGGGAGGGGACATTCAGTACTTC.

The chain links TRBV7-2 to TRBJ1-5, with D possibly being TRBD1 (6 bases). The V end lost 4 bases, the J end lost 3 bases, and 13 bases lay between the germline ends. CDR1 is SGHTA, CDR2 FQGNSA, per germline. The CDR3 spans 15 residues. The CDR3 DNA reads TGTGCCAGCAGCTCTGGACAGAGCTACAATCAGCCCCAGCATTTT. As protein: CASSSGQSYNQPQHF.

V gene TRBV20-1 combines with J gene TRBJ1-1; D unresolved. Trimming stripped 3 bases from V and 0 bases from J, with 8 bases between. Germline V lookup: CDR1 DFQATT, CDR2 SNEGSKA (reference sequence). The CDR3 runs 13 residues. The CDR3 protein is CSASQAVNTEAFF. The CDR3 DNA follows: TGCAGTGCTAGTCAGGCAGTGAACACTGAAGCTTTCTTT.

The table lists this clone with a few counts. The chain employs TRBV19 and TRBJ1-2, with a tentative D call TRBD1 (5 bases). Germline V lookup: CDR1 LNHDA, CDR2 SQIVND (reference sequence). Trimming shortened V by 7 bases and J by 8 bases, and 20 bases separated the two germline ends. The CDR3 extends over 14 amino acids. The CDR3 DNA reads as TGTGCCAGTACCCCCCAGGGCAGATGGAGCGGCTACACCTTC. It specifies CASTPQGRWSGYTF.